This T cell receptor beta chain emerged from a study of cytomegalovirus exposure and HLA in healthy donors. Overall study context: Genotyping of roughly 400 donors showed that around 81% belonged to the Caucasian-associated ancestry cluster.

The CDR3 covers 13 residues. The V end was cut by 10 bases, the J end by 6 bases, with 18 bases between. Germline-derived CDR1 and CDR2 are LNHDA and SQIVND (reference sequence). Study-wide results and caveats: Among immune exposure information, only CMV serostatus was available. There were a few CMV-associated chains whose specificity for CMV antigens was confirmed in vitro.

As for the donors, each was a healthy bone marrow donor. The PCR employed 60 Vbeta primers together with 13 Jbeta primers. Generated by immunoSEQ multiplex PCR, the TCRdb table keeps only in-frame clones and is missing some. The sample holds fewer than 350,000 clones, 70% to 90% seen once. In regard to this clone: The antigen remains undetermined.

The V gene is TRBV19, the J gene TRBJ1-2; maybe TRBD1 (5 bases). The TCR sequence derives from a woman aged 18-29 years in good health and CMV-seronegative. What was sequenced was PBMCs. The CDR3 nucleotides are TGTGCCACCACCGGGGGGGTAGGGAATGGCTACACCTTC. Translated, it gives CATTGGVGNGYTF.